The 26 T cell receptor beta chains below were found in one sample sequenced in a study of blood T cells in healthy people across ages. Primers used in a second PCR of roughly 7 to 12 cycles were a sample-barcoded 5' primer and a J-beta primer mix. One entry per CDR3 protein, called by TCRdb with MiXCR from the 5' RACE reads. The data show 800,000 to 900,000 distinct CDR3 sequences, around 62% seen once. Sample: blood. These TCRs come from a young man in good health.

V is TRBV9 and J is TRBJ2-3, with no clear D. The length of the CDR3 is 14 residues. V was clipped by 3 bases and J by 2 bases, with 10 bases between them. Germline CDR1 is SGDLS and CDR2 is YYNGEE. CDR3 in amino acids: CASSARTTTDTQYF. The CDR3 DNA is TGTGCCAGCAGCGCCCGGACCACCACAGATACGCAGTATTTT. Full variable domain (remainder filled in from reference TRBV9 and TRBJ2-3): DSGVTQTPKHLITATGQRVTLRCSPRSGDLSVYWYQQSLDQGLQFLIQYYNGEERAKGNILERFSAQQFPDLHSELNLSSLELGDSALYFCASSARTTTDTQYFGPGTRLTVL.

This chain joins TRBV18 and TRBJ2-5, with D tentatively TRBD2 (5 bases). The CDR3 consists of 14 residues. Trimming removed 3 bases from V and 5 bases from J, with 13 bases in between. Per germline, CDR1 KGHSH and CDR2 LQKENI. The CDR3 DNA is TGTGCCAGCTCACCCCAACGGGGAACCGAGACCCAGTACTTC. This encodes CASSPQRGTETQYF.

This clonotype was detected once. Just one base apart from a much larger clone, this may be a read error. The genes are TRBV5-1 and TRBJ2-7, with D unclear. The CDR3 is 15 amino acids. In germline, CDR1 is SGHRS, CDR2 YFSETQ. CDR3 amino acids: CVSSLVAGTTYEQYF. CDR3 DNA sequence: TGCGTCAGCAGCTTGGTGGCTGGAACCACCTACGAGCAGTACTTC.

The chain carries TRBV12-3 or TRBV12-4 and TRBJ2-5, with TRBD2 matching over 12 bases. Germline trimming cut 6 bases from V and 8 bases from J; bases unmatched to any gene: 10. The CDR3 is 15 amino acids. CDR3 residues: CASSLTSGGKRTQYF. The CDR3 nucleotides are TGTGCCAGCAGCCTGACTAGCGGGGGAAAGAGAACCCAGTACTTC.

This chain uses TRBV12-3 or TRBV12-4 with TRBJ1-2; unclear D gene. Trimming cost V 9 bases and J 4 bases, with 12 bases left between them. This CDR3 has 12 amino acids. Here the CDR3 DNA reads TGTGCCAGTCCCGGCATGGGCTATGGCTACACCTTC. The encoded protein is CASPGMGYGYTF.

This rearrangement joins TRBV10-3 to TRBJ2-5; D call uncertain. The J call may be in error: the DNA end matches TRBJ2-7 better. The CDR3 runs to 11 residues. From germline, CDR1 is ENHRY and CDR2 SYGVKD. CDR3: CAISESIEQYF. The DNA of the CDR3 is TGTGCCATCAGTGAGTCGATCGAGCAGTACTTC.

The rearrangement joins TRBV4-2 to TRBJ2-3; tentatively, D is TRBD1 or TRBD2 (6 bases each). Trimming shortened V by 4 bases and J by 6 bases, and 20 bases separated the two germline ends. CDR3 length: 16 amino acids. Germline V gives CDR1 LGHNA, CDR2 YNFKEQ. DNA for the CDR3: TGTGCCAGCAGCCGCTGGGGGGCCTCGAGAGGGGATACGCAGTATTTT. It is translated as CASSRWGASRGDTQYF.

The V call is TRBV25-1, the J call TRBJ2-7; D possibly corresponds to TRBD2 (5 bases). The CDR3 is made up of 15 amino acids. The germline V gene encodes CDR1 MGHDK and CDR2 SYGVNS. Trimming left V 2 bases short and J 1 base short, with 12 bases between. The DNA for the CDR3 is TGTGCCAGCAGTGAAGGATTAGGGAGATCCTACGAGCAGTACTTC. This codes for CASSEGLGRSYEQYF.

This sequence joins TRBV9 and TRBJ2-1, with D possibly matching TRBD2 (6 bases). The CDR3 totals 15 residues. V was pared by 0 bases and J by 5 bases, with 12 bases between. Germline V lookup: CDR1 SGDLS, CDR2 YYNGEE. The DNA for the CDR3 is TGTGCCAGCAGCGTAGGCGGGAACCCAAACAATGAGCAGTTCTTC. The encoded protein is CASSVGGNPNNEQFF.

The CDR3 region is CAWSATGTTFF. Here the CDR3 DNA reads TGTGCCTGGAGTGCCACTGGGACAACTTTCTTT. The chain couples TRBV30 to TRBJ1-1; maybe TRBD1 (6 bases). Per germline, CDR1 GTSNPN and CDR2 SVGIG (reference sequence). CDR3 length equals 11 residues. Trimming took 1 base from V and 12 from J, leaving 12 bases between them.

V and J are TRBV24-1 and TRBJ2-6; D remains ambiguous. The germline V gene has CDR1 KGHDR and CDR2 SFDVKD. The CDR3 contains 15 residues. Trimming pared 4 bases from V and 0 bases from J, leaving 6 bases between. The CDR3 DNA follows: TGTGCCACCAGTGACGTGCGCTCTGGGGCCAACGTCCTGACTTTC. It specifies CATSDVRSGANVLTF.

The J gene is TRBJ2-1, the V gene TRBV14; 8 bases line up with TRBD2. Germline V gene lookup returns CDR1 SGHDN and CDR2 FVKESK. There are 16 residues in the CDR3. The J segment lost 0 bases and the V segment lost 6 bases, leaving 7 bases of the junction unmatched. CDR3 sequence reads: CASRPTSAGSYNEQFF. The CDR3 bases are TGTGCCAGCAGGCCGACTAGCGCGGGCTCCTACAATGAGCAGTTCTTC.

V is TRBV18 and J is TRBJ2-5, with 8 bases fitting TRBD1. Germline-derived CDR1 and CDR2 are KGHSH and LQKENI. Trimming removed 0 bases from V and 3 bases from J; junction bases left unmatched: 3. The CDR3 consists of 15 residues. The CDR3 is CASSPPTGAEETQYF. The CDR3 DNA sequence: TGTGCCAGCTCACCACCGACAGGGGCCGAAGAGACCCAGTACTTC.

The V gene is TRBV19, the J gene TRBJ2-1, with D possibly TRBD2 on 6 matching bases. The V and J ends lost 7 bases and 4 bases respectively, with 20 bases between them. This CDR3 is built from 16 residues. Germline V lookup: CDR1 LNHDA, CDR2 SQIVND (reference sequence). CDR3: CASTPGVIAVYNEQFF. CDR3 nucleotides: TGTGCCAGTACCCCTGGAGTAATAGCGGTATACAATGAGCAGTTCTTC.

V usage is TRBV29-1 and J usage is TRBJ2-4, with D perhaps TRBD1 or TRBD2 (6 bases each). V lost 4 bases to trimming and J lost 13 bases, with 23 bases between them. Germline V gives CDR1 SQVTM, CDR2 ANQGSEA. This CDR3 spans 14 amino acids. CDR3 in DNA: TGCAGCGTTGCTGGGCAGGCGGTTAGGGGGGAGCAGTACTTC. Its translation: CSVAGQAVRGEQYF.

In DNA, the CDR3 is TGTGCCAGCAGTTCCCGACGGGATACGCAGTATTTT. This encodes CASSSRRDTQYF. This chain links TRBV12-3 or TRBV12-4 with TRBJ2-3; D is unresolved. CDR3 size: 12 residues. Trimming stripped 4 bases from V and 6 bases from J, with 8 bases between.

V gene TRBV6-1 combines with J gene TRBJ1-4; tentatively, D is TRBD1 (6 bases). Trimming stripped 6 bases from V and 5 bases from J, with 10 bases between. Per the germline V gene, CDR1 is MNHNS and CDR2 is SASEGT. This CDR3 comprises 13 residues. This CDR3 reads CASRTGMNEKLFF. CDR3 nucleotides: TGTGCCAGCAGGACAGGCATGAATGAAAAACTGTTTTTT.

This chain links TRBV4-2 with TRBJ2-5; D remains ambiguous. This CDR3 has 13 residues. Germline CDR1 reads LGHNA; CDR2 reads YNFKEQ. The V and J ends lost 4 bases and 0 bases respectively, with 6 bases between them. The DNA of the CDR3 is TGTGCCAGCAGCCTTATTTACCAAGAGACCCAGTACTTC. Translating gives CASSLIYQETQYF.

The table lists this clonotype with a count of one. The V call is TRBV29-1, the J call TRBJ2-3, with D hard to call. V was pared by 3 bases and J by 0 bases, with 7 bases between. Germline lookup yields CDR1 SQVTM and CDR2 ANQGSEA. The CDR3 is 13 amino acids. The CDR3 reads CSVDGWSTDTQYF. DNA for the CDR3: TGCAGCGTTGATGGGTGGAGCACAGATACGCAGTATTTT.

The chain has TRBV5-1 and TRBJ2-7, with D perhaps matching TRBD1 (5 bases). The CDR3 is 14 amino acids. V was clipped by 3 bases and J by 0 bases, with 10 bases between them. Germline lookup yields CDR1 SGHRS and CDR2 YFSETQ. CDR3 bases: TGCGCCAGCAGCTCAACGACAGACTCCTACGAGCAGTACTTC. It codes for CASSSTTDSYEQYF. Using reference TRBV5-1 and TRBJ2-7 for the parts outside the CDR3, the full variable domain is KAGVTQTPRYLIKTRGQQVTLSCSPISGHRSVSWYQQTPGQGLQFLFEYFSETQRNKGNFPGRFSGRQFSNSRSEMNVSTLELGDSALYLCASSSTTDSYEQYFGPGTRLTVT.

This clonotype appeared a single time. V and J are TRBV9 and TRBJ2-5; either TRBD1 or TRBD2 may fit D (5 bases each). The J call is in doubt because the DNA end fits TRBJ2-7 better. This CDR3 has 15 amino acids. Germline CDR1 is SGDLS and CDR2 is YYNGEE. In nucleotides, the CDR3 is TGTGCCAGCAGCCCCGATAGTGGGGGAAGCTACGAGCAGTACTTC. Protein product: CASSPDSGGSYEQYF.

Of note for this clonotype: This may stem from a read error, because a much larger clone lies one nucleotide away. The chain employs TRBV7-2 and TRBJ2-5; D tentatively fits TRBD1 or TRBD2 (6 bases each). The CDR3 is 13 residues long. Germline V gene lookup returns CDR1 SGHTA and CDR2 FQGNSA. This CDR3 is CACSFGGRETQYF. CDR3 DNA sequence: TGTGCCTGCAGCTTTGGGGGGCGGGAGACCCAGTACTTC.

The chain joins TRBV27 to TRBJ2-3; D might be TRBD2 (7 bases). CDR1 MNHEY and CDR2 SMNVEV come from the germline V gene (reference sequence). The CDR3 contains 15 residues. The germline V and J ends were trimmed by 5 bases and 6 bases, with 18 bases remaining between them. CDR3 region: CASSHHRGAGDTQYF. The CDR3 bases are TGTGCCAGCAGTCATCACCGGGGGGCGGGGGATACGCAGTATTTT.

The chain employs TRBV29-1 and TRBJ2-5, with 8 nucleotides matching TRBD2. V gave up 6 bases and J gave up 3 bases; unmatched junction bases: 6. The CDR3 consists of 13 residues. CDR1 and CDR2 (germline): SQVTM, ANQGSEA. The chain's CDR3 is CSVAPGGKETQYF. As DNA, the CDR3 is TGCAGCGTCGCCCCGGGGGGGAAAGAGACCCAGTACTTC.

There are a few counts of this clonotype. The rearrangement links TRBV27 to TRBJ2-5; no reliable D call. The germline V gene encodes CDR1 MNHEY and CDR2 SMNVEV (reference sequence). The CDR3 is 14 amino acids. V lost 5 bases and J lost 1, with 11 bases in between. CDR3 amino acids: CASSVGTAQETQYF. The CDR3 DNA reads as TGTGCCAGCAGTGTCGGCACGGCCCAAGAGACCCAGTACTTC.

This clonotype has more than one count but fewer than ten. The chain has TRBV12-3 or TRBV12-4 and TRBJ1-4; unclear D gene. The CDR3 runs 12 residues. V was trimmed by 2 bases and J by 9 bases, leaving 7 bases between them. The CDR3 nucleotides are TGTGCCAGCAGTTTATCATTTCAAAAACTGTTTTTT. It codes for CASSLSFQKLFF.